The 32 T cell receptor beta chains reported below all come from one sample, sequenced in a study of early T cells in non-severe SARS-CoV-2 infection. TCRdb itself ran the 5' RACE reads through MiXCR, one entry per CDR3 protein. Of 100,000 to 130,000 distinct CDR3 sequences in the sample, 11% were seen once. The sample was whole blood. The receptors shown here come from an adult who was a healthcare worker with PCR-confirmed SARS-CoV-2 infection or an uninfected control (not recorded which).

This clonotype was found many times. The chain carries TRBV14 and TRBJ2-7; the D call may be TRBD1 or TRBD2 (5 bases each). Per the germline V gene, CDR1 is SGHDN and CDR2 is FVKESK. The CDR3 runs to 16 residues. Trimming took 1 base from V and 6 from J, leaving 19 bases between them. CDR3 coding DNA: TGTGCCAGCAGCCAAGGTTTCGAGGGGAGTAGGGTCGAGCAGTACTTC. It codes for CASSQGFEGSRVEQYF.

In this sample, this clonotype turned up many times. J is TRBJ2-3 and V is TRBV5-1, with a possible D match to TRBD1 (6 bases). The V end was cut by 2 bases, the J end by 2 bases, with 9 bases between. This CDR3 has 14 amino acids. Germline CDR1 and CDR2: SGHRS and YFSETQ. CDR3 sequence: CASSFRQVTDTQYF. CDR3 bases: TGCGCCAGCAGCTTTCGACAGGTCACAGATACGCAGTATTTT.

The CDR3 loop is CSARRDRDRVTEAFF. The CDR3 DNA sequence: TGCAGTGCTAGGAGGGACAGGGACAGGGTCACTGAAGCTTTCTTT. The genes are TRBV20-1 and TRBJ1-1; 9 bases match TRBD1. Germline V gene lookup returns CDR1 DFQATT and CDR2 SNEGSKA (reference sequence). This CDR3 has 15 amino acids. The V and J ends lost 3 bases and 4 bases, in that order; junction bases with no gene match: 9.

The rearrangement joins TRBV6-2 or TRBV6-3 to TRBJ2-1; D is unclear. This CDR3 is built from 13 residues. Trimming took 1 base from V and 4 from J, leaving 5 bases between them. Germline lookup yields CDR1 MNHEY and CDR2 SVGEGT. The CDR3 DNA reads as TGTGCCAGCAGTTACTTTCGGTACAATGAGCAGTTCTTC. Residues: CASSYFRYNEQFF.

The rearrangement joins TRBV7-9 to TRBJ1-1; D unresolved. This CDR3 has 14 residues. Germline V CDR1 and CDR2: SEHNR, FQNEAQ (reference sequence). Trimming removed 2 bases at V and 6 bases at J, with 13 bases between. The CDR3 sequence is CASSLQFQSAEAFF. CDR3 DNA: TGTGCCAGCAGCTTACAGTTTCAGAGCGCTGAAGCTTTCTTT.

This clonotype was observed at least ten times. This chain links TRBV5-5 with TRBJ1-1; D unclear. Germline V CDR1 and CDR2: SGHKS, YYEKEE (reference sequence). The ends were cut back, 0 bases at V and 7 bases at J, with 7 bases in the middle. This CDR3 is 12 amino acids long. The CDR3 protein is CASSLGQGEAFF. CDR3 bases: TGTGCCAGCAGCTTGGGTCAAGGTGAAGCTTTCTTT. Full variable domain (rest looked up from reference TRBV5-5 and TRBJ1-1): DAGVTQSPTHLIKTRGQQVTLRCSPISGHKSVSWYQQVLGQGPQFIFQYYEKEERGRGNFPDRFSARQFPNYSSELNVNALLLGDSALYLCASSLGQGEAFFGQGTRLTVV.

The J gene is TRBJ2-7, the V gene TRBV5-1; 8 bases are a match to TRBD1. Germline trimming cut 0 bases from V and 9 bases from J; bases unmatched to any gene: 8. Germline-derived CDR1 and CDR2 are SGHRS and YFSETQ. CDR3 length equals 14 residues. The CDR3 coding sequence is TGCGCCAGCAGCTTGGAGGGACAGGAATCAGGGCAGTACTTC. Translated: CASSLEGQESGQYF.

At least ten counts were recorded for this clonotype. The chain couples TRBV20-1 to TRBJ2-1, with D possibly matching TRBD2 (5 bases). Trimming took off 7 bases at V and 4 bases at J, with 8 bases between the two ends. The CDR3 runs to 11 residues. The germline V gene encodes CDR1 DFQATT and CDR2 SNEGSKA (reference sequence). The CDR3 DNA is TGCAGTGTCGCGGGTTACAATGAGCAGTTCTTC. Its protein is CSVAGYNEQFF.

The chain uses TRBV9 and TRBJ1-1; 10 bases are a match to TRBD1. V was pared by 5 bases and J by 11 bases, with 6 bases of the junction left unmatched. Per the germline V gene, CDR1 is SGDLS and CDR2 is YYNGEE. CDR3 length equals 12 residues. CDR3 sequence (DNA): TGTGCCAGCAGAGCCCCGGGACAGGGGGCTTTCTTT. This codes for CASRAPGQGAFF.

The genes are TRBV6-1 and TRBJ2-1; a possible D gene is TRBD2 (6 bases). The V gene lost 7 bases and the J gene lost 5 bases, with 15 bases spanning the gap. From germline, CDR1 is MNHNS and CDR2 SASEGT. The CDR3 is 14 residues long. CDR3 sequence (DNA): TGTGCCAGCATGTGGCTAGCGAGTAACAATGAGCAGTTCTTC. Amino acid sequence: CASMWLASNNEQFF.

The sample holds many counts of this clonotype. The chain joins TRBV4-3 to TRBJ2-7; D is unresolved. V was cut by 0 bases and J by 4 bases, with 16 bases left in between. Germline V lookup: CDR1 LGHNA, CDR2 YSLEER. The CDR3 runs 16 residues. In DNA, the CDR3 is TGCGCCAGCAGCCAAGATGAGACTTACATTACTTACGAGCAGTACTTC. This translates into CASSQDETYITYEQYF.

This clonotype was observed at least ten times. This chain links TRBV18 with TRBJ1-2, with a tentative D call TRBD1 (5 bases). Germline lookup yields CDR1 KGHSH and CDR2 LQKENI. V was cut by 3 bases and J by 5 bases, with 13 bases left in between. The CDR3 contains 14 residues. The CDR3 nucleotides read TGTGCCAGCTCACCCCTGGGGGTCGATTATGGCTACACCTTC. It codes for CASSPLGVDYGYTF.

This clonotype was seen repeatedly, ten times or more. The chain is built from TRBV5-4 and TRBJ2-7; 15 positions match TRBD2. This CDR3 region has 16 residues. Germline loops: CDR1 SGHNT, CDR2 YYREEE (reference sequence). Trimming cost V 3 bases and J 6 bases; bases outside gene matches: 7. DNA for the CDR3: TGTGCCAGCAGCTCGGGGACTAGCGGGAGGTATTCCGAGCAGTACTTC. This encodes CASSSGTSGRYSEQYF. The whole variable domain, remainder taken from reference TRBV5-4 and TRBJ2-7, is ETGVTQSPTHLIKTRGQQVTLRCSSQSGHNTVSWYQQALGQGPQFIFQYYREEENGRGNFPPRFSGLQFPNYSSELNVNALELDDSALYLCASSSGTSGRYSEQYFGPGTRLTVT.

The sample holds many counts of this clonotype. V usage is TRBV10-2 and J usage is TRBJ1-4; TRBD1 is a possible D gene (6 bases). The CDR3 sequence is 14 residues long. Trimming removed 3 bases at V and 3 bases at J, with 8 bases between. Germline V gives CDR1 WSHSY, CDR2 SAAADI. The chain's CDR3 is CASSDTGPNEKLFF. The CDR3 DNA reads as TGCGCCAGCAGTGATACAGGGCCTAATGAAAAACTGTTTTTT.

In this sample, this clonotype turned up once. Given a much more abundant clone one base away, this may be a read error. The rearrangement joins TRBV28 to TRBJ2-4; the D is unclear. Per the germline V gene, CDR1 is MDHEN and CDR2 is SYDVKM. Trimming cost V 3 bases and J 15 bases, with 15 bases left between them. The CDR3 totals 12 residues. CDR3 sequence (DNA): TGTGCCAGCAGTTTTCGAATGGATATGCGGTACTTC. Residues: CASSFRMDMRYF.

The rearrangement joins TRBV12-3 or TRBV12-4 to TRBJ2-7, with 7 bases that match TRBD2. Trimming took 3 bases from V and 4 from J; bases not matched to a gene: 9. CDR3 length: 15 amino acids. In DNA form, the CDR3 reads TGTGCCAGCAGTTTTGGGGGGGGACTACAGTACGAGCAGTACTTC. Translated: CASSFGGGLQYEQYF.

In this sample, this clonotype turned up a few times. V gene TRBV24-1 combines with J gene TRBJ2-2; 7 positions agree with TRBD2. Losses at the gene ends were 1 base for V and 5 bases for J; bases not matched to a gene: 0. This CDR3 is 14 amino acids long. Germline V lookup: CDR1 KGHDR, CDR2 SFDVKD. CDR3 coding DNA: TGTGCCACCAGTGATTTTAGCGGGACCGGGGAGCTGTTTTTT. Amino acid sequence: CATSDFSGTGELFF.

Many counts were recorded for this clonotype. The V gene is TRBV6-2 or TRBV6-3, the J gene TRBJ2-6; no definite D call. Per the germline V gene, CDR1 is MNHEY and CDR2 is SVGEGT. This CDR3 region has 12 residues. The ends were cut back, 5 bases at V and 2 bases at J, with 1 base in the middle. CDR3 nucleotides: TGTGCCAGCAGTCCTGGGGCCAACGTCCTGACTTTC. Residues: CASSPGANVLTF.

This clonotype was picked up many times. The rearrangement uses TRBV7-2 and TRBJ2-5; 8 nucleotides line up with TRBD2. Germline assignment: CDR1 SGHTA and CDR2 FQGNSA. The CDR3 is made up of 14 amino acids. V was pared by 6 bases and J by 3 bases, with 6 bases of the junction left unmatched. CDR3 protein: CASRLSGTKETQYF. The CDR3 bases are TGTGCCAGCAGACTTAGCGGGACTAAAGAGACCCAGTACTTC.

The chain couples TRBV5-4 to TRBJ2-3, with TRBD1 identical over 7 bases. The CDR3 loop spans 14 amino acids. Germline V gene sequence: CDR1 SGHNT, CDR2 YYREEE (reference sequence). V lost 4 bases, J lost 5 bases, and 7 bases stayed unmatched. The CDR3 nucleotides read TGTGCCAGCAGCCAAGACAGGGTTAAAGATACGCAGTATTTT. This translates into CASSQDRVKDTQYF.

The chain couples TRBV12-3 or TRBV12-4 to TRBJ1-5; D gene uncertain. V gave up 5 bases and J gave up 3 bases, with 14 bases separating them. The CDR3 is made up of 15 amino acids. CDR3 loop: CASSPDNLHNQPQHF. The CDR3 bases are TGTGCCAGCAGTCCCGACAATCTTCACAATCAGCCCCAGCATTTT.

Details on this clonotype: Since a much larger clone is just one base distant, this may be a read error. This rearrangement joins TRBV13 to TRBJ2-7, with no clear D. Germline lookup yields CDR1 PRHDT and CDR2 FYEKMQ (reference sequence). CDR3 length equals 12 residues. CDR3 coding DNA: TGTGTCAGCAGCGCCGGACGATACGAGCAGTACTTC. It yields the protein CVSSAGRYEQYF.

This clonotype has just a few counts. The chain has TRBV20-1 and TRBJ1-1; no definite D call. The CDR3 contains 12 residues. The germline V gene encodes CDR1 DFQATT and CDR2 SNEGSKA (reference sequence). Trimming took off 3 bases at V and 0 bases at J, with 5 bases between the two ends. CDR3 in DNA: TGCAGTGCTAGCAGCATGAACACTGAAGCTTTCTTT. This encodes CSASSMNTEAFF.

Many counts were recorded for this clonotype. The gene calls are TRBV7-3 and TRBJ2-7; tentatively, D is TRBD2 (6 bases). Looked up from germline, CDR1 is SGHTA and CDR2 is FQGTGA. With 3 bases removed from V and 0 bases from J, the gap between germline ends came to 12 bases. The CDR3 sequence is 15 residues long. CDR3 DNA: TGTGCCAGCAGCTTGAGGGACTCACACTCCTACGAGCAGTACTTC. Residues: CASSLRDSHSYEQYF.

This clonotype occurred many times. The chain carries TRBV27 and TRBJ2-1; TRBD2 matches at 7 bases. Germline trimming cut 2 bases from V and 5 bases from J; bases unmatched to any gene: 6. This CDR3 has 15 residues. From germline, CDR1 is MNHEY and CDR2 SMNVEV (reference sequence). In DNA, the CDR3 is TGTGCCAGCAGTTTACCGGCTAGCGGTCACAATGAGCAGTTCTTC. Protein: CASSLPASGHNEQFF.

This clonotype showed up just a few times. The genes are TRBV5-1 and TRBJ1-5; D may be TRBD1 (5 bases). The CDR3 has 15 amino acids. V was shortened by 5 bases and J by 3 bases, with 15 bases between the two germline ends. The germline CDR1 and CDR2 sequences are SGHRS and YFSETQ. The CDR3 DNA reads TGCGCCAGCAGGGTGGGCGACAGCCTCAATCAGCCCCAGCATTTT. This codes for CASRVGDSLNQPQHF.

V and J are TRBV28 and TRBJ2-2; no clear D. This CDR3 has 17 residues. Germline CDR1 MDHEN, CDR2 SYDVKM. Trimming took off 5 bases at V and 0 bases at J, with 16 bases between the two ends. Here the CDR3 DNA reads TGTGCCAGCAGTAGGACGTACAGAAGCTCGAACACCGGGGAGCTGTTTTTT. As protein: CASSRTYRSSNTGELFF.

This clonotype was counted at least ten times. The rearrangement joins TRBV14 to TRBJ1-2; the D gene is possibly TRBD1 (6 bases). Germline CDR1 reads SGHDN; CDR2 reads FVKESK. The germline V and J ends were trimmed by 0 bases and 8 bases, with 16 bases remaining between them. The CDR3 is 15 amino acids. In DNA, the CDR3 is TGTGCCAGCAGCCAAGATCTTTCCAGGGGATGGGGCTACACCTTC. It is translated as CASSQDLSRGWGYTF.

This clonotype was counted at least ten times. V usage is TRBV12-3 or TRBV12-4 and J usage is TRBJ1-2; TRBD1 aligns across 9 bases. The CDR3 loop spans 15 amino acids. The junction had 4 bases not matched to a gene; V was cut back by 1 base and J by 4 bases. CDR3: CASSLGGQGPYGYTF. The CDR3 DNA follows: TGTGCCAGCAGTTTAGGGGGACAGGGACCCTATGGCTACACCTTC.

The V gene is TRBV2, the J gene TRBJ1-1, with D uncertain. Germline CDR1 and CDR2: SNHLY and FYNNEI. This CDR3 has 15 residues. V was trimmed by 2 bases and J by 1 base, leaving 11 bases between them. CDR3 sequence (DNA): TGTGCCAGCAGTGAAAGATCAGTACAGAACACTGAAGCTTTCTTT. It specifies CASSERSVQNTEAFF.

This clonotype was observed many times. The chain combines TRBV5-6 with TRBJ1-2; possible D gene TRBD1, 6 bases. The CDR3 runs to 16 residues. Deletions cut 4 bases from V and 5 bases from J, with 21 bases between. CDR1 is SGHDT and CDR2 is YYEEEE in the germline V gene. Here the CDR3 reads CASSEEGIQGIYGYTF. As DNA, the CDR3 is TGTGCCAGCAGCGAGGAAGGGATCCAGGGGATTTATGGCTACACCTTC.

This clonotype has a count of ten or more. The rearrangement uses TRBV6-5 and TRBJ1-6, with no clear D. Trimming took off 0 bases at V and 9 bases at J, with 15 bases between the two ends. The CDR3 is 16 residues long. The germline V gene encodes CDR1 MNHEY and CDR2 SVGAGI. The CDR3 DNA reads TGTGCCAGCAGTTACTCATCGGTCGGCGGAGGTTCACCCCTCCACTTT. Encoded protein: CASSYSSVGGGSPLHF.